This T cell receptor beta chain was identified during a study of CD8 T cells in Susac syndrome. Study-level points and caveats: As acknowledged by the study, its TCR sequencing and HLA analysis included a relatively small number of individuals.

On this clonotype itself: Antigen specificity is unknown.

TCR beta from blood CD8+ and CD4+ T cells was sequenced. It was negative isolation that provided the CD8+ and CD4+ T cells, whereas TEMRA cells were enriched by FACS. RNA amounts of about 0.5 to 1 ug underwent reverse transcription with random hexamers. A multiplex approach, immunoSEQ multiplex PCR, amplified TCR beta CDR3 across 54 Vbeta and 13 Jbeta. Via MiXCR, TCRdb re-called the immunoSEQ multiplex PCR reads, giving one row per CDR3 protein. The sample carries roughly 400,000 distinct CDR3 sequences, 85% to 90% recorded once. Trimming shortened V by 5 bases and J by 7 bases, and 15 bases separated the two germline ends. The germline V gene encodes CDR1 MNHEY and CDR2 SMNVEV (reference sequence). This CDR3 contains 13 residues.

Material for sequencing was CD8+ T cells from PBMCs. The TCR sequence derives from a human donor with multiple sclerosis. The chain recombines TRBV27 with TRBJ2-7; no reliable D call. The CDR3 sequence: CASSGGSIREQYF. Written as DNA, the CDR3 is TGTGCCAGCAGTGGCGGTTCAATACGGGAGCAGTACTTC.